The T cell receptor beta chain under discussion was sequenced for a study of shared T cell receptors in the human thymus. The length of the CDR3 is 12 residues. Per germline, CDR1 MNHNS and CDR2 SASEGT. V trimming: 6 bases; J trimming: 5 bases; junction bases outside the gene matches: 1. Clones were read by immunoSEQ multiplex PCR, and TCRdb kept only the in-frame ones, dropping some. The data show about 610,000 clones, with 85% to 90% seen just once and 0.01% held by the top ten. The same sample was also studied in work on human thymus T cells. That work contributes: Thymus tissue for the work was resected from patients undergoing corrective heart surgery.

This chain uses TRBV6-1 with TRBJ2-1, with TRBD1 identical over 7 bases. The receptor's source is a boy younger than two with a congenital heart defect. Sequencing input: thymocytes. The CDR3 nucleotides read TGTGCCAGCAGGGGACAGAACAATGAGCAGTTCTTC. It yields the protein CASRGQNNEQFF.